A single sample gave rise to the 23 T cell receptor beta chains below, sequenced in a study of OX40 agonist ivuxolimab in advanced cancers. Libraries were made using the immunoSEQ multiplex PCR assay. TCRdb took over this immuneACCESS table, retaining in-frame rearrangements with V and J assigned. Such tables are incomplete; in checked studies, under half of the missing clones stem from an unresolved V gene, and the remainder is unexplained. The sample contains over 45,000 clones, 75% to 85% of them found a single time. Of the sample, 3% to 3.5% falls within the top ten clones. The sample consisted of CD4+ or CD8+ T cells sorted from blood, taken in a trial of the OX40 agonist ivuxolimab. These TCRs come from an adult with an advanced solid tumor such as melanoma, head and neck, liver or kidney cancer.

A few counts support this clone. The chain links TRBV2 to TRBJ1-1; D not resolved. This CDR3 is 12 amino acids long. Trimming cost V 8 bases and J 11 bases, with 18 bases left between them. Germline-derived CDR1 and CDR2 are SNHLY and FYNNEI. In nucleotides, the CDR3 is TGTGCCAGCGGTGGACCCCAGTTTGACGCTTTCTTT. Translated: CASGGPQFDAFF.

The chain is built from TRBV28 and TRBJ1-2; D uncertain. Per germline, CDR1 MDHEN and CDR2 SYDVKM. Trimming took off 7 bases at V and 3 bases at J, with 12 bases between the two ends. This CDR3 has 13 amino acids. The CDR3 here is CASNEGSYYGYTF. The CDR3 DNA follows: TGTGCCAGCAACGAGGGTTCTTACTATGGCTACACCTTC.

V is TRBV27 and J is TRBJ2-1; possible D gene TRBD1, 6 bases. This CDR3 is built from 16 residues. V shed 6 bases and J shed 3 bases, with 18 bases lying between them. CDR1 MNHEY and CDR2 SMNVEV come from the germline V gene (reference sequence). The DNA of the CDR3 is TGTGCCAGCAGACCGCAGGGGAACTTGGTCTACAATGAGCAGTTCTTC. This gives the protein CASRPQGNLVYNEQFF.

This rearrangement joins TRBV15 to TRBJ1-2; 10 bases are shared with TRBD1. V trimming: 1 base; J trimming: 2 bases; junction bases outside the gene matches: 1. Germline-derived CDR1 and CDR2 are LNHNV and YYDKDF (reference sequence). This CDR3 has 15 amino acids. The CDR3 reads CATSRGGQGNYGYTF. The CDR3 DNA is TGTGCCACCAGCAGAGGGGGACAGGGGAACTATGGCTACACCTTC. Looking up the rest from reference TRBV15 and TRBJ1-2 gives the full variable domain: DAMVIQNPRYQVTQFGKPVTLSCSQTLNHNVMYWYQQKSSQAPKLLFHYYDKDFNNEADTPDNFQSRRPNTSFCFLDIRSPGLGDTAMYLCATSRGGQGNYGYTFGSGTRLTVV.

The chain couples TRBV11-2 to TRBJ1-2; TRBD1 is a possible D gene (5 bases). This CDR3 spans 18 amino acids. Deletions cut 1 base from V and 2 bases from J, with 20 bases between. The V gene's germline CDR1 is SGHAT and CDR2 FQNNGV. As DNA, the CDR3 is TGTGCCAGCAGCTTAGGGCGCGTGGGGCGGGGAGGGAACTATGGCTACACCTTC. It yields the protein CASSLGRVGRGGNYGYTF.

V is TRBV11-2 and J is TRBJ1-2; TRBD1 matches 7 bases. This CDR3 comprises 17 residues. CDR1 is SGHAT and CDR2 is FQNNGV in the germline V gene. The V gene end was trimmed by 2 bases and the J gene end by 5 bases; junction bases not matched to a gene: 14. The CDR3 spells CASSLQPGQRGGYGYTF. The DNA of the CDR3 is TGTGCCAGCAGCTTACAACCGGGACAGCGAGGAGGATATGGCTACACCTTC.

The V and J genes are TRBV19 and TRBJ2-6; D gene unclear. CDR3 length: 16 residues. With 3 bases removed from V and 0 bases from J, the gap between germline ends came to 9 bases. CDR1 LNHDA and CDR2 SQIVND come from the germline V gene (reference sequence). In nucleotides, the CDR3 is TGTGCCAGTAGTATGCGGAGCTACTCTGGGGCCAACGTCCTGACTTTC. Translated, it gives CASSMRSYSGANVLTF. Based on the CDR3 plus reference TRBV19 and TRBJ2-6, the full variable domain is DGGITQSPKYLFRKEGQNVTLSCEQNLNHDAMYWYRQDPGQGLRLIYYSQIVNDFQKGDIAEGYSVSREKKESFPLTVTSAQKNPTAFYLCASSMRSYSGANVLTFGAGSRLTVL.

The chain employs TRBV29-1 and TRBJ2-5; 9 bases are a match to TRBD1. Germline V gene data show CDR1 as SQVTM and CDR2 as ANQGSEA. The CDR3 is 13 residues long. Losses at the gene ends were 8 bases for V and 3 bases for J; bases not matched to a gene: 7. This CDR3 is CSTLRDREETQYF. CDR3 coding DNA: TGCAGCACGTTACGGGACAGGGAAGAGACCCAGTACTTC.

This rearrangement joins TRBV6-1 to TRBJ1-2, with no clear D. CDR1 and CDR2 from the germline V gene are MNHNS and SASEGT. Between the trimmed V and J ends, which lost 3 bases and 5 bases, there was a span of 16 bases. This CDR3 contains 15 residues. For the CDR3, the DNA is TGTGCCAGCAGTGACGGAGGTGGGTTGTGGTATGGCTACACCTTC. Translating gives CASSDGGGLWYGYTF.

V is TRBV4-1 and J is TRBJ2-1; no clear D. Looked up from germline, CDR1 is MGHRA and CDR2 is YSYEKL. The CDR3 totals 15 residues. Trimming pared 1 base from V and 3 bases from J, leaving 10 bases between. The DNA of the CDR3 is TGCGCCAGCAGCCAAGCCAGCGCAAACTACAATGAGCAGTTCTTC. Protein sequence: CASSQASANYNEQFF.

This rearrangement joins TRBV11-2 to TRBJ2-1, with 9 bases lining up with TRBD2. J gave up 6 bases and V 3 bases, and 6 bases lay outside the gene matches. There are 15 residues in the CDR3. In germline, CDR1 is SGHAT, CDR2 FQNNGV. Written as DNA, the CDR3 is TGTGCCAGCAGCTTCAGGACTAGCGTGGGCAATGAGCAGTTCTTC. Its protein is CASSFRTSVGNEQFF. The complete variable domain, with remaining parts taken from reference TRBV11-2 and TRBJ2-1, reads EAGVAQSPRYKIIEKRQSVAFWCNPISGHATLYWYQQILGQGPKLLIQFQNNGVVDDSQLPKDRFSAERLKGVDSTLKIQPAKLEDSAVYLCASSFRTSVGNEQFFGPGTRLTVL.

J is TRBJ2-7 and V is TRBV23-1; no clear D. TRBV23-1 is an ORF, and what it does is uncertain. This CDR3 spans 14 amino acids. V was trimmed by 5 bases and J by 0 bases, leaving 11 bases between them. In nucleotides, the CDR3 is TGCGCCAGCAGTTTGCCCGGGCTCTCCTACGAGCAGTACTTC. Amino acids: CASSLPGLSYEQYF.

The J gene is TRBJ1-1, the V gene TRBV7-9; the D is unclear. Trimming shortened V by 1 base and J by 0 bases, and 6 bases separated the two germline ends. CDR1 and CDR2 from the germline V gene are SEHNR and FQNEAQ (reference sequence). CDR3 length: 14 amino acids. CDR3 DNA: TGTGCCAGCAGCTTAGACGGTGTGAACACTGAAGCTTTCTTT. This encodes CASSLDGVNTEAFF.

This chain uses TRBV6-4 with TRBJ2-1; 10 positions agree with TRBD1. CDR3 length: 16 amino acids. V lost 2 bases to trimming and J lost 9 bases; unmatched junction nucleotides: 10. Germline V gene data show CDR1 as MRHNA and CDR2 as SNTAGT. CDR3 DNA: TGTGCCAGCAGTGACCAGCCGGGACAGGGGACAAGTGAGCAGTTCTTC. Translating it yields CASSDQPGQGTSEQFF.

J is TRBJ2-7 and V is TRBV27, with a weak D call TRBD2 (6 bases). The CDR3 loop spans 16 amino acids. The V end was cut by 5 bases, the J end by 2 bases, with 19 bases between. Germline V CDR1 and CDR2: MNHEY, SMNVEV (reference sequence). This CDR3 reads CASSLSRGGITYEQYF. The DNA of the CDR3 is TGTGCCAGCAGTCTCTCAAGAGGCGGGATCACCTACGAGCAGTACTTC.

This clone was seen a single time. The CDR3: CASSGMGGEKLFF. DNA of the CDR3: TGTGCCAGTAGCGGAATGGGAGGTGAAAAACTGTTTTTT. V and J are TRBV19 and TRBJ1-4; no firm D call. The ends were cut back, 6 bases at V and 7 bases at J, with 12 bases in the middle. The germline gives CDR1 LNHDA, CDR2 SQIVND (reference sequence). CDR3 length equals 13 residues.

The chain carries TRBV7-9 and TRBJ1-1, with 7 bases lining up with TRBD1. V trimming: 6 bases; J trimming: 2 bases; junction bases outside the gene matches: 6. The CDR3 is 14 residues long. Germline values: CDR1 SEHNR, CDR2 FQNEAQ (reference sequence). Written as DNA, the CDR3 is TGTGCCAGCAGGGCGGGACAGTCAAACACTGAAGCTTTCTTT. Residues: CASRAGQSNTEAFF.

This chain's CDR3 is CASNRAGMNTEAFF. The CDR3 nucleotides read TGTGCCAGCAATCGGGCAGGCATGAACACTGAAGCTTTCTTT. The gene calls are TRBV6-5 and TRBJ1-1; no clear D. CDR1 and CDR2 (germline): MNHEY, SVGAGI. V gave up 7 bases and J gave up 0 bases, with 12 bases separating them. The CDR3 is made up of 14 amino acids.

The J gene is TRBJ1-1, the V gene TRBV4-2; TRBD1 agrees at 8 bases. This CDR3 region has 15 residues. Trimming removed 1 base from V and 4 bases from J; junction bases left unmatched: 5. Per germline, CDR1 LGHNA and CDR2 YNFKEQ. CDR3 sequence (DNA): TGTGCCAGCAGCCAAGTTGTCACAGGGGGCACTGAAGCTTTCTTT. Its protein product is CASSQVVTGGTEAFF.

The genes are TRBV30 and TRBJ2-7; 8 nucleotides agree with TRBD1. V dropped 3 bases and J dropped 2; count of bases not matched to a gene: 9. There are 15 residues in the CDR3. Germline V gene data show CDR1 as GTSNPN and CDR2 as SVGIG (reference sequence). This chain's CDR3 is CAWSQGQGGPYEQYF. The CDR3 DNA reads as TGTGCCTGGAGCCAAGGACAGGGAGGACCCTACGAGCAGTACTTC. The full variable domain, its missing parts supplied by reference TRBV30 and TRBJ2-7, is SQTIHQWPATLVQPVGSPLSLECTVEGTSNPNLYWYRQAAGRGLQLLFYSVGIGQISSEVPQNLSASRPQDRQFILSSKKLLLSDSGFYLCAWSQGQGGPYEQYFGPGTRLTVT.

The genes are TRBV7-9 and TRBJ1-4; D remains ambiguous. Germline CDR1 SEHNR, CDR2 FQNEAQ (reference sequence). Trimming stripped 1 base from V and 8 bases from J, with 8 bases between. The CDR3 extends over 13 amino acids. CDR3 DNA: TGTGCCAGCAGCTTAGGAGGCGGGGAAAAACTGTTTTTT. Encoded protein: CASSLGGGEKLFF.

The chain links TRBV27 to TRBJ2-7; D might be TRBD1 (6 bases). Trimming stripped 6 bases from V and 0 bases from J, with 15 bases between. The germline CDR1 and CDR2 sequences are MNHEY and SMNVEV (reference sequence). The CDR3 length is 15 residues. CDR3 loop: CASRSTGRVSYEQYF. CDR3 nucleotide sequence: TGTGCCAGCAGGTCGACAGGAAGGGTCTCCTACGAGCAGTACTTC.

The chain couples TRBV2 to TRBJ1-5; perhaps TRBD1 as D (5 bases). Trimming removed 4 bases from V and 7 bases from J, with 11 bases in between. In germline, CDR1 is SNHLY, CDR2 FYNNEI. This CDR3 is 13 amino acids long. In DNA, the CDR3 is TGTGCCAGCAGTGGAGGTTGGGGGCAGCCCCAGCATTTT. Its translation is CASSGGWGQPQHF.